The 17 T cell receptor beta chains in this list originate from one sample, sequenced in a study of shared clonotypes between healthy human individuals. Only in-frame clones appear in the TCRdb table, and some are missing; sequencing was by immunoSEQ multiplex PCR. The data hold about 1,900,000 clones, with approximately 95% observed a single time. Naive CD8 cells lacked CD45RO, underwent positive selection for CCR7 and left out terminally differentiated effector memory CD45RA+ cells. Sequenced input: naive CD8+ T cells sorted from blood. The origin of the receptors is a man in his late teens or twenties in good health.

For this clone: The sample has other DNA sequences that encode this CDR3 too. The CDR3 DNA reads TGTGCCAGTAGGCGGGGCGGAGGGAACACTGAAGCTTTCTTT. It translates to CASRRGGGNTEAFF. This chain joins TRBV19 and TRBJ1-1, with D possibly matching TRBD1 (5 bases). V was cut by 6 bases and J by 1 base, with 12 bases left in between. The CDR3 totals 14 residues. From germline, CDR1 is LNHDA and CDR2 SQIVND (reference sequence).

The CDR3 spells CASSPPTGEDTGELFF. The CDR3 DNA is TGTGCCAGCTCACCACCGACAGGAGAGGATACCGGGGAGCTGTTTTTT. The chain recombines TRBV18 with TRBJ2-2; maybe TRBD1 (6 bases). The CDR3 contains 16 residues. The germline CDR1 and CDR2 sequences are KGHSH and LQKENI. Trimming stripped 0 bases from V and 5 bases from J, with 13 bases between.

The chain is built from TRBV29-1 and TRBJ2-1, with a weak D call TRBD2 (6 bases). Germline lookup yields CDR1 SQVTM and CDR2 ANQGSEA. The CDR3 has 16 residues. The V end lost 5 bases, the J end lost 7 bases, and 24 bases lay between the germline ends. The DNA for the CDR3 is TGCAGCGTTTCCCCCCCGGAGGGAGGCGAGGGTAATGAGCAGTTCTTC. It encodes CSVSPPEGGEGNEQFF.

The chain combines TRBV7-9 with TRBJ2-7, with D hard to call. Germline CDR1 SEHNR, CDR2 FQNEAQ (reference sequence). This CDR3 is built from 12 residues. Trimming cost V 11 bases and J 7 bases, with 18 bases left between them. The chain's CDR3 is CAGSRFADEQYF. The CDR3 DNA is TGTGCCGGATCCAGGTTCGCTGATGAGCAGTACTTC.

The chain employs TRBV7-8 and TRBJ2-1; 14 bases are shared with TRBD2. The CDR3 has 18 residues. Germline V lookup: CDR1 SGHVS, CDR2 FQNEAQ. J was trimmed by 7 bases and V by 5 bases; bases with no gene match: 13. The CDR3 DNA reads as TGTGCCAGCAGCCTTGGACTAGCGGGGGGAGAAGGGTGGAATGAGCAGTTCTTC. Its translation is CASSLGLAGGEGWNEQFF. The full variable domain, in which reference TRBV7-8 and TRBJ2-1 provide the parts outside the CDR3, is GAGVSQSPRYKVAKRGQDVALRCDPISGHVSLFWYQQALGQGPEFLTYFQNEAQLDKSGLPSDRFFAERPEGSVSTLKIQRTQQEDSAVYLCASSLGLAGGEGWNEQFFGPGTRLTVL.

The CDR3 bases are TGTGCCAGCAGTTTAGACAGGGGGATCCGCAATTCACCCCTCCACTTT. Amino acids: CASSLDRGIRNSPLHF. The V gene is TRBV27, the J gene TRBJ1-6, with TRBD1 matching 9 bases. Germline V CDR1 and CDR2: MNHEY, SMNVEV (reference sequence). The length of the CDR3 is 16 residues. With V trimmed by 2 bases and J by 7 bases, 6 bases remained unmatched.

This rearrangement joins TRBV9 to TRBJ1-2; 8 bases align to TRBD1. The germline gives CDR1 SGDLS, CDR2 YYNGEE. The CDR3 is made up of 14 amino acids. V trimming: 3 bases; J trimming: 4 bases; junction bases outside the gene matches: 5. CDR3 DNA sequence: TGTGCCAGCAGCGGGGGACAGGCCCTCTATGGCTACACCTTC. It specifies CASSGGQALYGYTF.

The chain employs TRBV5-1 and TRBJ2-3, with D maybe TRBD2 (6 bases). The germline CDR1 and CDR2 sequences are SGHRS and YFSETQ. CDR3 length: 16 residues. V was clipped by 1 base and J by 1 base, with 13 bases between them. DNA of the CDR3: TGCGCCAGCAGCTTGACGGCGGGATGGGGCACAGATACGCAGTATTTT. Protein product: CASSLTAGWGTDTQYF. Together with reference TRBV5-1 and TRBJ2-3, the CDR3 gives the full variable domain: KAGVTQTPRYLIKTRGQQVTLSCSPISGHRSVSWYQQTPGQGLQFLFEYFSETQRNKGNFPGRFSGRQFSNSRSEMNVSTLELGDSALYLCASSLTAGWGTDTQYFGPGTRLTVL.

The rearrangement uses TRBV29-1 and TRBJ1-4; D unclear. The CDR3 is made up of 13 amino acids. Germline-derived CDR1 and CDR2 are SQVTM and ANQGSEA. V was shortened by 5 bases and J by 5 bases, with 12 bases between the two germline ends. DNA for the CDR3: TGCAGCGTTAAAGTGTTGGGGAATGAAAAACTGTTTTTT. It encodes CSVKVLGNEKLFF.

V usage is TRBV7-9 and J usage is TRBJ2-7; 9 nucleotides match TRBD1. Germline V gene lookup returns CDR1 SEHNR and CDR2 FQNEAQ (reference sequence). This CDR3 is built from 15 residues. V was clipped by 5 bases and J by 3 bases; unmatched bases: 8. The CDR3 DNA reads as TGTGCCAGCAGCGAGACTGGGACAGGGCACTACGAGCAGTACTTC. Translated, it gives CASSETGTGHYEQYF.

The CDR3 nucleotides are TGTGCCAGCAGTTTAAGTGGGACAGGGGAAACTGAAGCTTTCTTT. It encodes CASSLSGTGETEAFF. The chain joins TRBV27 to TRBJ1-1; 10 bases match TRBD1. V was pared by 2 bases and J by 5 bases, with 5 bases of the junction left unmatched. The CDR3 sequence is 15 residues long. Germline V gene lookup returns CDR1 MNHEY and CDR2 SMNVEV (reference sequence).

This clone was counted once. The CDR3 sequence: CASSPFGDGSGNTIYF. The DNA of the CDR3 is TGCGCCAGCAGCCCCTTTGGAGACGGATCTGGAAACACCATATATTTT. The chain is built from TRBV4-1 and TRBJ1-3; D is ambiguous. Germline CDR1 is MGHRA and CDR2 is YSYEKL. Trimming took 4 bases from V and 1 from J, leaving 14 bases between them. The CDR3 runs 16 residues.

The chain uses TRBV6-6 and TRBJ2-7; a weak D match, TRBD1 (6 bases). This CDR3 is 11 amino acids long. Trimming pared 7 bases from V and 9 bases from J, leaving 13 bases between. Germline CDR1 reads MNHNY; CDR2 reads SVGAGI (reference sequence). In DNA, the CDR3 is TGTGCCAGCAATCAGGGGCAGGGGCAGTACTTC. Translating gives CASNQGQGQYF.

With respect to this clone: Additional DNA sequences in this sample encode the identical CDR3. The gene calls are TRBV2 and TRBJ1-1, with 7 bases that match TRBD1. The V and J ends lost 2 bases and 2 bases, in that order; junction bases with no gene match: 5. In germline, CDR1 is SNHLY, CDR2 FYNNEI. The CDR3 is made up of 15 amino acids. Here the CDR3 reads CASSEWRGLNTEAFF. CDR3 nucleotides: TGTGCCAGCAGTGAATGGAGGGGGCTTAACACTGAAGCTTTCTTT. The full variable domain, rest sourced from reference TRBV2 and TRBJ1-1, is EPEVTQTPSHQVTQMGQEVILRCVPISNHLYFYWYRQILGQKVEFLVSFYNNEISEKSEIFDDQFSVERPDGSNFTLKIRSTKLEDSAMYFCASSEWRGLNTEAFFGQGTRLTVV.

V and J are TRBV5-6 and TRBJ1-2; 9 bases map to TRBD1. The CDR3 is 13 amino acids. The V gene end was trimmed by 5 bases and the J gene end by 7 bases; junction bases not matched to a gene: 6. Germline values: CDR1 SGHDT, CDR2 YYEEEE. The CDR3 loop reads CASRAQGAIGYTF. CDR3 nucleotide sequence: TGTGCCAGCAGGGCACAGGGGGCTATTGGCTACACCTTC.

This chain uses TRBV18 with TRBJ2-5; a weak D match, TRBD2 (5 bases). The CDR3 is 15 residues long. The germline V gene has CDR1 KGHSH and CDR2 LQKENI. The germline V and J ends were trimmed by 4 bases and 1 base, with 13 bases remaining between them. The CDR3 region is CASSRGGELQETQYF. CDR3 bases: TGTGCCAGCTCACGAGGAGGAGAGCTCCAAGAGACCCAGTACTTC.

This rearrangement joins TRBV9 to TRBJ1-2; no firm D call. Trimming took 0 bases from V and 5 from J, leaving 14 bases between them. The CDR3 sequence is 15 residues long. Germline V lookup: CDR1 SGDLS, CDR2 YYNGEE. The CDR3 spells CASSVATAVTYGYTF. CDR3 nucleotides: TGTGCCAGCAGCGTAGCCACAGCCGTCACTTATGGCTACACCTTC. The whole variable domain, remainder taken from reference TRBV9 and TRBJ1-2, is DSGVTQTPKHLITATGQRVTLRCSPRSGDLSVYWYQQSLDQGLQFLIQYYNGEERAKGNILERFSAQQFPDLHSELNLSSLELGDSALYFCASSVATAVTYGYTFGSGTRLTVV.